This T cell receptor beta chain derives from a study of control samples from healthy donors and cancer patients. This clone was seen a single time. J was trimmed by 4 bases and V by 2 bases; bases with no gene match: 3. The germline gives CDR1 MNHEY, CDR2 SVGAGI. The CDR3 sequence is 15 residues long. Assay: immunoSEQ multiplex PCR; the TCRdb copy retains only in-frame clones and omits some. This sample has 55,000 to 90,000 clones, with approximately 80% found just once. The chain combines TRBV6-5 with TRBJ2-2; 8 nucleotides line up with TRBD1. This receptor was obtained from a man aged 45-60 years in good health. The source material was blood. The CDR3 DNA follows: TGTGCCAGCAGTTACGAGACAGGGGCCACCGGGGAGCTGTTTTTT. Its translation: CASSYETGATGELFF.